These 8 T cell receptor beta chains originate from one sample sequenced in a study of cytomegalovirus exposure and HLA in healthy donors. The PCR ran on 60 Vbeta and 13 Jbeta primers. Sequencing used immunoSEQ multiplex PCR; TCRdb keeps in-frame clones, though not all of them. The table records 150,000 or so clones, just under 80% of them present only once. Source material: PBMCs. Receptors were obtained from a woman between 40 and 50 years old in good health and CMV-seropositive.

For this clone: At the DNA level, this CDR3 is encoded by other sequences in the same sample as well. The rearrangement joins TRBV5-4 to TRBJ2-1; TRBD2 matches at 8 bases. CDR3 size: 15 residues. Germline CDR1 SGHNT, CDR2 YYREEE (reference sequence). Trimming cost V 0 bases and J 5 bases; bases outside gene matches: 4. The CDR3 DNA reads TGTGCCAGCAGCTTGGGCCGGGGGGGGAACAATGAGCAGTTCTTC. It translates to CASSLGRGGNNEQFF.

This clone was found a few times. J is TRBJ1-6 and V is TRBV13, with 8 bases identical to TRBD1. V was clipped by 5 bases and J by 8 bases; unmatched bases: 5. The germline V gene encodes CDR1 PRHDT and CDR2 FYEKMQ (reference sequence). The CDR3 sequence is 14 residues long. CDR3 in amino acids: CASSNHRGDSPLHF. CDR3 DNA: TGTGCCAGCAGCAACCACAGGGGGGATTCACCCCTCCACTTT. Together with reference TRBV13 and TRBJ1-6, the CDR3 gives the full variable domain: AAGVIQSPRHLIKEKRETATLKCYPIPRHDTVYWYQQGPGQDPQFLISFYEKMQSDKGSIPDRFSAQQFSDYHSELNMSSLELGDSALYFCASSNHRGDSPLHFGNGTRLTVT.

This clone appeared a single time. The genes are TRBV4-1 and TRBJ1-2; D remains unclear. The CDR3 spans 11 residues. Trimming took 0 bases from V and 7 from J, leaving 3 bases between them. CDR1 and CDR2 (germline): MGHRA, YSYEKL. The CDR3, as DNA: TGCGCCAGCAGCCAAGACCGTGGCTACACCTTC. It yields the protein CASSQDRGYTF.

This chain links TRBV9 with TRBJ2-6; D uncertain. CDR3 length: 15 amino acids. Trimming took 1 base from V and 1 from J, leaving 6 bases between them. Germline V gene data show CDR1 as SGDLS and CDR2 as YYNGEE. The CDR3: CASSVFPSGANVLTF. The CDR3 DNA follows: TGTGCCAGCAGCGTATTTCCGTCTGGGGCCAACGTCCTGACTTTC.

The chain combines TRBV29-1 with TRBJ2-7, with 7 bases matching TRBD1. Germline V gene data show CDR1 as SQVTM and CDR2 as ANQGSEA. This CDR3 spans 13 amino acids. V lost 8 bases and J lost 4; bases outside the gene matches: 11. The CDR3 sequence: CSFRGGSVYEQYF. DNA of the CDR3: TGCAGCTTTCGAGGGGGCAGTGTATACGAGCAGTACTTC.

The chain links TRBV7-8 to TRBJ2-7, with TRBD2 matching 14 bases. This CDR3 region has 15 residues. Looked up from germline, CDR1 is SGHVS and CDR2 is FQNEAQ. V shed 5 bases, J shed 4 bases, and the junction held 4 bases outside the gene matches. CDR3 protein: CASSAGTSGGYEQYF. The CDR3 bases are TGTGCCAGCAGCGCAGGGACTAGCGGGGGATACGAGCAGTACTTC.

J is TRBJ2-3 and V is TRBV9; 7 bases fit TRBD1. The V gene end was trimmed by 3 bases and the J gene end by 3 bases; junction bases not matched to a gene: 1. Germline V gene data show CDR1 as SGDLS and CDR2 as YYNGEE. The CDR3 covers 13 residues. CDR3: CASSAGQTDTQYF. The CDR3 DNA follows: TGTGCCAGCAGCGCGGGACAGACAGATACGCAGTATTTT.

The J gene is TRBJ1-5, the V gene TRBV4-3; TRBD1 agrees at 12 bases. V was pared by 3 bases and J by 3 bases, with 6 bases of the junction left unmatched. In germline, CDR1 is LGHNA, CDR2 YSLEER. The CDR3 is 17 residues long. The CDR3 protein is CASSHGTGGIINQPQHF. The DNA for the CDR3 is TGCGCCAGCAGCCACGGGACAGGGGGCATTATCAATCAGCCCCAGCATTTT.